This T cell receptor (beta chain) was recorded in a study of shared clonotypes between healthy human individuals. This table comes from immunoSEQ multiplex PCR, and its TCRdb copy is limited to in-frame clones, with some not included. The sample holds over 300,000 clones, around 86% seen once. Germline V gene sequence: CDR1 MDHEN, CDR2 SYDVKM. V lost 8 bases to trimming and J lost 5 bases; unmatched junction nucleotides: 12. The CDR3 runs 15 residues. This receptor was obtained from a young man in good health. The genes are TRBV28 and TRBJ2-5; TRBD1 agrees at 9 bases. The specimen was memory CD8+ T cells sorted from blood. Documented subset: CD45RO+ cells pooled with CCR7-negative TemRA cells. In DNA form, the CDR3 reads TGTGCCAGCGCCCCGGGACAGGGATTTGGCGAGACCCAGTACTTC. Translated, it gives CASAPGQGFGETQYF. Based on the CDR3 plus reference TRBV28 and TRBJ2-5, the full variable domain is DVKVTQSSRYLVKRTGEKVFLECVQDMDHENMFWYRQDPGLGLRLIYFSYDVKMKEKGDIPEGYSVSREKKERFSLILESASTNQTSMYLCASAPGQGFGETQYFGPGTRLLVL.